The entry below describes one T cell receptor (beta chain). Its specificity is not known. This sample is drawn from a study of CD8+ T cells in alopecia areata. Study-level background: Tofacitinib was given for 6 to 18 months, then stopped for 6 months. Study results and caveats: There were many expanded lesional clones persisting in scalp and blood during tofacitinib. Sequenced scalp T cells also include alphabeta T cells resident in normal skin.

Sequencing templates came from extracted RNA that was reverse transcribed into cDNA. Sequencing used immunoSEQ multiplex PCR; TCRdb keeps in-frame clones, though not all of them. Of about 180,000 clones listed, approximately 50% are singletons. The CDR3 runs 16 residues. V was clipped by 7 bases and J by 5 bases; unmatched bases: 17. Per germline, CDR1 SGHRS and CDR2 YFSETQ. Treatment specified: oral pan-JAK inhibitor, 5-10 mg twice daily. CD4+ and CD8+ T cells were sorted from PBMCs stained for CD3, CD4 and CD8. The starting material was CD8+ T cells sorted from blood, obtained around week 53, from a patient treated with tofacitinib. The clonotype was recovered from a human donor with alopecia areata. The chain couples TRBV5-1 to TRBJ2-7; TRBD2 matches at 8 bases. The CDR3 spells CASSRSGREAYDEQYF. The CDR3 nucleotides are TGCGCCAGCTCCCGAAGTGGGCGGGAGGCCTACGACGAGCAGTACTTC.